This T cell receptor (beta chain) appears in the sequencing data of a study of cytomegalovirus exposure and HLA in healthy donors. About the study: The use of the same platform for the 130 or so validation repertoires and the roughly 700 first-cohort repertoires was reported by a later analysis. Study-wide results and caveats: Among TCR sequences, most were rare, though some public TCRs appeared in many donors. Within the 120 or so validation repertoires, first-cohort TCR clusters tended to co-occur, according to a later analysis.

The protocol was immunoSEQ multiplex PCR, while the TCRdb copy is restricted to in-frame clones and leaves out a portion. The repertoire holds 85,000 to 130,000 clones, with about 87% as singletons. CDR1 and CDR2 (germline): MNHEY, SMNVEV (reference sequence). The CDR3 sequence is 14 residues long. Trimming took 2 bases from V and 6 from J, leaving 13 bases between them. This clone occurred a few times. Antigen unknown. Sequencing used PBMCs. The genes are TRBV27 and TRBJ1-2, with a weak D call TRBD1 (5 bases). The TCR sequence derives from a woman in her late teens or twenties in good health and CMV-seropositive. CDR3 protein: CASSLTQGADGYTF. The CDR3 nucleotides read TGTGCCAGCAGTTTAACCCAAGGGGCTGATGGCTACACCTTC.